Given below is one T cell receptor beta chain in context. Its antigen is currently not known. No base-level quality is on record; no much larger clone is a single base apart. In the prospective study, participants were 18 to 89 years old, resided in about two dozen geographic areas of the United States, and were enrolled through a virtual design. In the prospective study, cohorts were assigned on the basis of participant-reported clinical history obtained from a screening survey and a study questionnaire. In the prospective study, mobile phlebotomists collected whole blood, serum and a nasopharyngeal or oropharyngeal swab from each participant. Prospective study participants could optionally give additional blood draws and questionnaires over an approximately 2-month period. Before DNA extraction, prospective study blood samples were shipped either frozen or at room temperature. CDR1 SGHRS and CDR2 YFSETQ were looked up in the germline V gene. The CDR3 measures 15 amino acids from cysteine to phenylalanine. Just the 45-base CDR3 DNA is kept, in frame starting at base 1. V loses 2 bases of germline sequence and J loses 4 bases, and the interval between the two ends is 13 bases.

These data come from a study of blood T cell repertoires in COVID-19 (dated by TCRdb to about 2020). About the study as a whole: Samples covering the acute and convalescent phases of COVID-19 were provided by collaborators in the United States, Italy and Spain. The material from the prospective study consisted of cDNA or gDNA derived from T cells, B-cell-depleted T cells, or PBMCs. The dataset comprised deeply sampled blood TCRbeta repertoires from subjects exposed to, actively infected with, or recovered from COVID-19. A freely available public database, intended as a resource for researchers studying the immune response to SARS-CoV-2, is where the repertoires were released. Samples came from the ongoing ImmuneRACE study (first 160 participants) plus 1,254 subjects from 6 global collaborators. A de-identified subject ID, COVID-19 status, age in years and sex were almost always included in the sample metadata. Where available, HLA class I and class II types were taken from metadata supplied by the sample provider and were not determined by assay-based typing. What the research found in general, with its limitations: Clinical and demographic metadata were provided uncurated, with the amount varying by source and participant.

TCRbeta CDR3 regions were amplified from genomic DNA by means of the immunoSEQ Assay, a bias-controlled multiplex PCR. On the authors' methods: Nucleated cell counts per sample were estimated from amplification of reference gene primers within the assay. To quantify the absolute abundance of each unique TCRbeta CDR3 rearrangement, sequence reads were collapsed and filtered. For each sample, productive Simpson clonality was calculated by taking the square root of Simpson's diversity index across productive rearrangements. The source is immuneACCESS, and TCRdb retained only in-frame sequences with V and J called. Part of the clones is not carried over; for the studies checked, unresolved V genes explain less than half of this, and the remainder is unexplained. For V, J and clone size, that table is used; D and trimming come from the DNA. This sample lists 200,000 or so clones; nearly 90% were detected once. The ten largest make up approximately 2.3% of the sample.

In this chain, TRBV5-1 is recombined with TRBJ2-1; a tentative D call is TRBD2 (6 bases match). The sequencing sample was made of PBMCs or T cells enriched from blood (not recorded which). The source of this sequence is a woman in her thirties or forties with acute COVID-19. The DNA reads TGCGCCAGCAGCTTCGGTGCGGGATCTTACAATGAGCAGTTCTTC. This translates into CASSFGAGSYNEQFF.